The next 21 T cell receptor beta chains were all read from a single sample in a study of blood T cell repertoires in COVID-19. The repertoire was sequenced with immunoSEQ multiplex PCR; TCRdb's copy has only in-frame clones and lacks some. Found here are fewer than 130,000 clones, 80% to 90% of them singletons; the top ten hold approximately 30%. The sample taken for sequencing was peripheral blood. The receptors shown here come from an elderly woman with acute or convalescent COVID-19.

This clone was seen only once. CDR3: CASSIVGGQNTEAFF. CDR3 bases: TGTGCCAGTAGTATAGTGGGCGGACAGAACACTGAAGCTTTCTTT. The gene calls are TRBV19 and TRBJ1-1; D may be TRBD1 (5 bases). This CDR3 comprises 15 residues. CDR1 and CDR2 (germline): LNHDA, SQIVND (reference sequence). Trimming shortened V by 1 base and J by 1 base, and 10 bases separated the two germline ends. Using reference TRBV19 and TRBJ1-1 for the parts outside the CDR3, the full variable domain is DGGITQSPKYLFRKEGQNVTLSCEQNLNHDAMYWYRQDPGQGLRLIYYSQIVNDFQKGDIAEGYSVSREKKESFPLTVTSAQKNPTAFYLCASSIVGGQNTEAFFGQGTRLTVV.

The rearrangement uses TRBV20-1 and TRBJ1-1; D may be TRBD1 (5 bases). The V gene lost 6 bases and the J gene lost 11 bases, with 16 bases spanning the gap. CDR3 length equals 11 residues. Germline values: CDR1 DFQATT, CDR2 SNEGSKA (reference sequence). The CDR3 nucleotides are TGCAGTGCCCCGGAGGGGATGAATGCTTTCTTT. The encoded protein is CSAPEGMNAFF.

The rearrangement joins TRBV6-6 to TRBJ2-3; the match to TRBD1 covers 9 bases. Germline CDR1 reads MNHNY; CDR2 reads SVGAGI (reference sequence). This CDR3 spans 12 amino acids. Trimming cost V 8 bases and J 3 bases; bases outside gene matches: 0. DNA of the CDR3: TGTGCCAGCGGGACAGGGACAGATACGCAGTATTTT. Its protein is CASGTGTDTQYF.

This clone was observed once. The rearrangement joins TRBV30 to TRBJ2-1; 8 nucleotides agree with TRBD1. With 0 bases clipped from V and 6 bases from J, the junction kept 1 base outside the gene matches. From germline, CDR1 is GTSNPN and CDR2 SVGIG (reference sequence). The CDR3 loop spans 13 amino acids. In DNA form, the CDR3 reads TGTGCCTGGAGTGTACAGGGGGGCAATGAGCAGTTCTTC. It encodes CAWSVQGGNEQFF.

The J gene is TRBJ2-2, the V gene TRBV9, with 8 bases that match TRBD1. The CDR3 contains 14 residues. Germline CDR1 reads SGDLS; CDR2 reads YYNGEE. Losses at the gene ends were 2 bases for V and 4 bases for J; bases not matched to a gene: 1. CDR3 sequence: CASSVGQGTGELFF. For the CDR3, the DNA is TGTGCCAGCAGCGTCGGACAGGGCACCGGGGAGCTGTTTTTT.

This chain links TRBV7-9 with TRBJ1-1; perhaps TRBD1 as D (5 bases). Looked up from germline, CDR1 is SEHNR and CDR2 is FQNEAQ (reference sequence). With 1 base removed from V and 1 base from J, the gap between germline ends came to 7 bases. The CDR3 is 14 residues long. CDR3 protein: CASSLGGGNTEAFF. Written as DNA, the CDR3 is TGTGCCAGCAGCTTAGGCGGGGGGAACACTGAAGCTTTCTTT.

Only a few counts were recorded for this clone. The chain carries TRBV15 and TRBJ2-7; D is unresolved. V was shortened by 5 bases and J by 2 bases, with 31 bases between the two germline ends. Germline CDR1 is LNHNV and CDR2 is YYDKDF (reference sequence). The CDR3 sequence is 20 residues long. CDR3 DNA: TGTGCCACCAGCGTAGCTGCGTGGATCGACGCTGACGCGACGCCCTACGAGCAGTACTTC. Its protein is CATSVAAWIDADATPYEQYF.

The CDR3 region is CAISVQNYGYTF. The CDR3, as DNA: TGTGCCATCAGTGTACAAAACTATGGCTACACCTTC. The chain recombines TRBV10-3 with TRBJ1-2; D unresolved. The germline V gene encodes CDR1 ENHRY and CDR2 SYGVKD. There are 12 residues in the CDR3. V dropped 4 bases and J dropped 2 bases, with 5 bases sitting between them.

The chain recombines TRBV27 with TRBJ1-3; the D is unclear. The V gene lost 8 bases and the J gene lost 0 bases, with 8 bases spanning the gap. CDR1 MNHEY and CDR2 SMNVEV come from the germline V gene (reference sequence). This CDR3 has 13 residues. The CDR3 spells CASFSLSGNTIYF. The CDR3 bases are TGTGCCAGCTTTTCACTCTCTGGAAACACCATATATTTT.

This sequence joins TRBV29-1 and TRBJ2-6, with a tentative D call TRBD1 (7 bases). Trimming removed 5 bases at V and 0 bases at J, with 11 bases between. The CDR3 sequence is 15 residues long. Germline CDR1 is SQVTM and CDR2 is ANQGSEA. CDR3 DNA sequence: TGCAGCGTTTTTCAGGGGGGCTCTGGGGCCAACGTCCTGACTTTC. Residues: CSVFQGGSGANVLTF.

This clone was counted only a few times. CDR3 in amino acids: CASSLVDRGGYGYTF. The CDR3 DNA reads TGTGCCAGCAGCTTAGTAGACAGGGGTGGCTATGGCTACACCTTC. The rearrangement uses TRBV7-2 and TRBJ1-2; 8 bases line up with TRBD1. Per germline, CDR1 SGHTA and CDR2 FQGNSA. The CDR3 consists of 15 residues. V lost 1 base and J lost 4; bases outside the gene matches: 5.

The chain has TRBV5-6 and TRBJ2-7; 7 bases fit TRBD1. J was trimmed by 3 bases and V by 3 bases; bases with no gene match: 9. Germline V gives CDR1 SGHDT, CDR2 YYEEEE. The CDR3 extends over 15 amino acids. DNA of the CDR3: TGTGCCAGCAGCTCGGGACCAGGGGGAGACTACGAGCAGTACTTC. It yields the protein CASSSGPGGDYEQYF. Drawing the rest from reference TRBV5-6 and TRBJ2-7, the complete variable domain is DAGVTQSPTHLIKTRGQQVTLRCSPKSGHDTVSWYQQALGQGPQFIFQYYEEEERQRGNFPDRFSGHQFPNYSSELNVNALLLGDSALYLCASSSGPGGDYEQYFGPGTRLTVT.

Only a few counts were recorded for this clone. The chain couples TRBV10-3 to TRBJ2-3; TRBD2 matches at 10 bases. V lost 3 bases, J lost 7 bases, and 7 bases stayed unmatched. Germline values: CDR1 ENHRY, CDR2 SYGVKD. This CDR3 spans 15 amino acids. The CDR3 reads CAISDTSGDRHTQYF. Written as DNA, the CDR3 is TGTGCCATCAGTGATACTAGCGGGGATAGACATACGCAGTATTTT.

This rearrangement joins TRBV6-2 or TRBV6-3 to TRBJ1-2; D call uncertain. V was cut by 2 bases and J by 1 base, with 14 bases left in between. The CDR3 loop spans 16 amino acids. CDR1 is MNHEY and CDR2 is SVGEGT in the germline V gene. DNA for the CDR3: TGTGCCAGCAGTTACCCACGGGGTCTACTTAACTATGGCTACACCTTC. Residues: CASSYPRGLLNYGYTF.

The CDR3 region is CASTREGTGELFF. CDR3 DNA: TGTGCCAGCACCCGAGAGGGAACCGGGGAGCTGTTTTTT. V and J are TRBV2 and TRBJ2-2; D might be TRBD2 (5 bases). Germline V CDR1 and CDR2: SNHLY, FYNNEI. Trimming shortened V by 7 bases and J by 5 bases, and 11 bases separated the two germline ends. This CDR3 spans 13 amino acids.

The rearrangement links TRBV7-9 to TRBJ1-6, with 7 bases identical to TRBD1. The CDR3 totals 16 residues. Germline V gene lookup returns CDR1 SEHNR and CDR2 FQNEAQ (reference sequence). V gave up 5 bases and J gave up 7 bases; unmatched junction bases: 11. CDR3 residues: CASSETDRDSNSPLHF. The DNA of the CDR3 is TGTGCCAGCAGCGAAACAGACCGGGACAGCAATTCACCCCTCCACTTT.

The V gene is TRBV5-4, the J gene TRBJ2-3; D is possibly TRBD2 (5 bases). Germline assignment: CDR1 SGHNT and CDR2 YYREEE (reference sequence). The CDR3 runs 15 residues. The germline V and J ends were trimmed by 4 bases and 0 bases, with 12 bases remaining between them. CDR3 bases: TGTGCCAGCAGCAAGACGGGAACTAGCACAGATACGCAGTATTTT. Residues: CASSKTGTSTDTQYF.

The chain is built from TRBV7-9 and TRBJ2-5; 7 bases line up with TRBD1. The V segment lost 2 bases and the J segment 5 bases; nucleotides outside the gene matches: 8. The CDR3 runs to 15 residues. Germline V CDR1 and CDR2: SEHNR, FQNEAQ (reference sequence). Here the CDR3 DNA reads TGTGCCAGCAGCTTATGGAACAGGGGTGAGGAGACCCAGTACTTC. It is translated as CASSLWNRGEETQYF.

The chain joins TRBV28 to TRBJ2-7, with a weak D call TRBD1 (7 bases). The CDR3 has 14 amino acids. Germline CDR1 MDHEN, CDR2 SYDVKM. Between the trimmed V and J ends, which lost 6 bases and 7 bases, there was a span of 19 bases. The DNA of the CDR3 is TGTGCCAGCAGCCAGGGGGGACCCGGAGGGGAGCAGTACTTC. It specifies CASSQGGPGGEQYF.

Here the CDR3 reads CASSPGNNYGYTF. The CDR3 DNA is TGTGCCAGCAGTCCCGGGAATAACTATGGCTACACCTTC. V and J are TRBV27 and TRBJ1-2; no firm D call. The CDR3 sequence is 13 residues long. Germline values: CDR1 MNHEY, CDR2 SMNVEV (reference sequence). V was pared by 5 bases and J by 1 base, with 8 bases between.

The chain combines TRBV4-3 with TRBJ1-1; D ambiguous. The V gene lost 0 bases and the J gene lost 0 bases, with 8 bases spanning the gap. Per germline, CDR1 LGHNA and CDR2 YSLEER. The CDR3 has 15 amino acids. The CDR3 reads CASSQDHGMNTEAFF. The CDR3, as DNA: TGCGCCAGCAGCCAAGATCACGGGATGAACACTGAAGCTTTCTTT.